This T cell receptor (beta chain) was retrieved from a study of cytomegalovirus exposure and HLA in healthy donors (dated by TCRdb to about 2017). At the level of the whole study: In an earlier analysis of roughly 590 of the donors, approximately 260 Gb of sequence data and 90 million to 120 million unique TCR beta sequences from some 170 million T cells were reported. An early release that covered about 600 HLA-typed donors contained 250 to 350 gigabases of sequencing data and tens of millions of unique TCR sequences. Of the approximately 400 genotyped donors, approximately 80% fell in the genetic ancestry cluster associated with self-reported Caucasian donors. The study was designed to test whether signatures of past pathogen exposure could be identified by cataloging public T cell receptors. The study used immunosequencing to profile the T cell repertoires of more than 650 subjects and linked those repertoires to cytomegalovirus serostatus. Along with the roughly 700-subject first cohort, a separate validation cohort of over 90 different subjects was used. To predict cytomegalovirus infection status, the study brought together high-throughput TCR immunosequencing, statistical association of individual TCRs with disease status, and machine learning. To study patterns of TCR occurrence, a later analysis re-analyzed previously published TCR beta repertoires from 666 donors and added high-resolution HLA genotyping. The later analysis used no new phenotypic data to find candidate immune exposures, relying instead on TCR beta sequences and their occurrence across donors. An earlier analysis of some 500 of the donors applied high-throughput TCR beta sequencing to assess whether each TCR beta V gene segment acted as functional or pseudogenic. Alongside the repertoire data, information on donor age, sex, ethnicity and CMV serostatus was compiled. In a later genetic analysis, genome-wide SNP genotypes for about three fifths of the 666 donors were used, and that subset was treated as a discovery cohort. All discovery cohort repertoires had been generated using a single sequencing platform. Both class I and class II loci were covered by HLA typing, at four-digit resolution. The number of typed donors differed by locus: about 620-630 for A, B, C, DRB1 and DQB1; about 520 for DQA1; approximately 610 for DPA1; and 400 to 480 for DPB1. Because of strong linkage in the cohort, four to six DR-DQ haplotypes were treated as single units for association and clustering. On average, around 240,000 unique TCR beta nucleotide sequences were sequenced per donor among several hundred genotyped donors of the cohort, with 15% to 20% of those sequences being non-productive. What the authors observed across the whole study: A later genetic analysis reported fewer N-insertions in productive TCRs among donors in an Asian-associated ancestry cluster than the roughly 620-donor mean. An earlier analysis of approximately 600 of the donors showed that most TCR beta V segments appeared in productive rearrangements either about 87% or about 30% of the time, which broadly matched IMGT annotations. Most TCR sequences were seen in very few donors, while some public TCRs were found in many individuals. The authors suggested that the approach could potentially be extended to other disease states and immunological phenotypes. This cohort had only TCR beta chains sequenced, and the lack of alpha or paired-chain data limited which features could be detected. Because HLA typing was unavailable for some donors at each locus, only the typed subset was used in association tests. The classifier was reported to diagnose cytomegalovirus status with high specificity and sensitivity in both the original cohort and the validation cohort. Fewer than 20 rarely observed V segments, including chromosome 9 orphons, were excluded from the earlier analysis of some 590 of the donors because counts were too low. In a later genetic analysis, a missense DCLRE1C variant was associated with V-gene and J-gene trimming of TCR beta chains, and the association was replicated in an independent cohort. Most CMV-associated TCR beta chains appeared to be HLA-restricted in a later analysis, and the HLA associations seemed to be driven largely by CMV exposure. Correlated functional status among segregating V segments might be attributable to linkage disequilibrium, but an unknown experimental factor could not be ruled out. When HLA alleles, especially DR and DQ, strongly co-occurred, attributing TCR associations to individual alleles was difficult. Immune exposure information for the cohort was limited to CMV serostatus. Roughly uniform sequencing depth across donors was assumed in presence/absence analyses, although this assumption may not hold. A further reported finding was that TCR beta sequences accurately predicted the HLA-A and HLA-B alleles for most subjects in the first cohort. According to a later analysis, parvovirus B19, influenza, CMV and Epstein-Barr virus appeared linked to several top co-occurrence clusters. In the study, around 150 TCR beta chains were listed as associated with cytomegalovirus. A cluster of highly shared sequence variants was judged likely to represent a technical artifact of the sequencing pipeline. In vitro tests confirmed that three of the cytomegalovirus-associated TCR beta chains recognize cytomegalovirus antigens. A later analysis found that TCR association rates varied across HLA loci, with DRB1 alleles showing the most associated TCRs and HLA-C alleles the fewest. A later analysis found that HLA-associated TCR beta chains were more clonally expanded and had lower generation probabilities than equally common non-associated chains. A later analysis associated about 17,000 TCR beta sequences with specific HLA alleles at a false discovery rate of 0.05.

A note on this clone: It has no known antigen specificity. Base-call qualities are not available, and no considerably larger clone is one nucleotide away.

Receptor amplification or capture employed the immunoSEQ multiplex PCR assay. For the multiplex PCR, a mixture combining 60 forward primers for TCR Vbeta segments and 13 reverse primers for TCR Jbeta segments was used. The CDR3 region of rearranged TCR beta genes was amplified from genomic DNA with a multiplex PCR assay. On the Illumina HiSeq System, the amplified TCR beta libraries were sequenced as 87-base-pair reads. In the source study's methods: Across the 670 or so repertoires, a later analysis counted tens of millions of unique TCR beta chains, roughly 11 million of which were shared by at least two donors. A nearest-neighbor algorithm error-corrected the raw reads and collapsed the reads into unique sequences, merging closely related sequences to remove PCR and sequencing errors. CDR3 sequences were aligned to IMGT reference sequences to assign V, D and J gene segments. For a sequence to be retained, at least a six-nucleotide match to both a V gene segment and a J gene segment was required. A rearrangement counted as productive if the CDR3 had no stop codons and remained in frame with V and J, and every other rearrangement counted as non-productive. CDR3 was defined by IMGT convention, running from the second conserved V-encoded cysteine to the conserved J-encoded phenylalanine. In an earlier analysis of some 550 of the donors, sequences lacking an unambiguous match to a single V gene segment were excluded. In an earlier analysis of more than 500 of the donors, a V segment was called functional when productive rearrangements were above 56.7%, and segregating when the standard deviation between donors exceeded 5%. A statistical classification framework was built for diagnosing cytomegalovirus status from the catalog of TCR beta chain sequences. A later analysis assigned V and J genes by comparing TCR nucleotide sequences with IMGT/GENE-DB human TR gene sequences. A later analysis assigned CDR3 sequences and most-parsimonious VDJ recombination scenarios with the TCRdist pipeline. In a later analysis, each TCR beta chain was defined by its CDR3 amino acid sequence together with its V-gene family, and reads lacking a unique V-gene family were excluded. To address suspected cross-contamination and a sequencing artifact, a later analysis removed several hundred highly shared, low-generation-probability nucleotide sequences. A later analysis calculated a clonal expansion index for each public chain from normalized within-repertoire ranks of inferred template counts. In a later analysis, generation probabilities were computed with a VDJ recombination model fitted to out-of-frame rearrangements, and the resulting probabilities were checked against IGoR. A later analysis scored TCR-TCR, TCR-HLA and TCR-CMV co-occurrence with hypergeometric tests, applying a repertoire-size bias correction to TCR pairs. False discovery rates were estimated in a later analysis by permuting HLA or CMV assignments 20 times. A later analysis grouped co-occurring TCRs with DBSCAN, adding TCRdist sequence similarity when clustering within HLA-allele-positive subsets. Co-occurrence clustering excluded repertoires with fewer than 30,000 or more than 120,000 public chains, plus five with anomalous nucleotide sharing. This is the immuneACCESS table as TCRdb keeps it, with only in-frame sequences that have V and J called. A part of the clones is gone; compared with another copy, unresolved V genes explain less than half, and the rest is unexplained. Clone size and the V and J calls come from that table; the DNA yielded D and trimming. This sample comprises roughly 150,000 clones, roughly 82% of them detected only once. Jointly, the top ten make up 1.5% of the sample.

The cohort comprised 710 or so healthy bone marrow donors. At the time of sampling, all cohort members were nominally healthy, though unrecorded immune exposures were likely present. The donor was CMV seropositive and belonged to the group of around 300 seropositive cohort members. Every donor gave a peripheral blood sample, and the peripheral blood mononuclear cells from that sample were used for TCR beta sequencing. The Qiagen DNeasy Blood Extraction Kit was used to extract genomic DNA from the blood cell samples. The specimen sequenced was PBMCs. The receptor comes from a girl aged 10-17 years in good health and CMV-seropositive.

The DNA sequence is as follows: TGTGCCAGCAGCCCCGTAGGACTAGCGGGCTACAATGAGCAGTTCTTC. Its translation is CASSPVGLAGYNEQFF. The sequence joins TRBV7-9 to TRBJ2-1, with TRBD2 matching 11 junction bases. V lost 5 bases and J lost 3 bases, and the count of bases not matched to a germline gene is 6. Via the germline V gene (reference sequence), CDR1 is SEHNR and CDR2 FQNEAQ. The CDR3 covers 16 residues, taking in both the cysteine and the phenylalanine. Left in the record is the CDR3 DNA by itself, 48 bases read in frame from the first base.